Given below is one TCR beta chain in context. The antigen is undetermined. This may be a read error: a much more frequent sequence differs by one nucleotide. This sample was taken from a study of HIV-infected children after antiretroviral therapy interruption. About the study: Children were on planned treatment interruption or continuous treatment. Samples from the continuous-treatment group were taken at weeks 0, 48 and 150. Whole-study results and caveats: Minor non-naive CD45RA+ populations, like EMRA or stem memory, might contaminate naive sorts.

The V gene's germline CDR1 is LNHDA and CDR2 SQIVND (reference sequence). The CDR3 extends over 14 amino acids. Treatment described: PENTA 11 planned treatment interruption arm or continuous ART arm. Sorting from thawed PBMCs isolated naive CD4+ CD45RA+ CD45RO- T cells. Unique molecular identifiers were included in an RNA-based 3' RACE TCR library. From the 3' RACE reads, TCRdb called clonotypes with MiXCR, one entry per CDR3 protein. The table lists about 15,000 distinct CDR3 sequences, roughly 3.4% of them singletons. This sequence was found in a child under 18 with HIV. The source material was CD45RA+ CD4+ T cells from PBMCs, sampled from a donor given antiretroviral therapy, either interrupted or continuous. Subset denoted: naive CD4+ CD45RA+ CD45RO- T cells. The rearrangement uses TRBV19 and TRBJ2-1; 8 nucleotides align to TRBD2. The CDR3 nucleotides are TGTGCCAGTAGCCTTAGCGGGGCCTACGATGAGCAGTTCTTC. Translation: CASSLSGAYDEQFF.